This T cell receptor beta chain was sequenced during a study of vaccination and CD4 T cells after COVID-19. Study background: A median of around 70 days (range 14 to 241) separated dose two from the taking of post-vaccine samples. Cellular stimulation was performed using overlapping spike peptides derived from SARS-CoV-2, HCoV-NL63, HCoV-OC43 and HCoV-229E.

Treatment in this sample: roughly 10-day PBMC culture with coronavirus spike peptide pools or control peptides (ViraFEST assay). Using peptide pools, antigen-specific T cells were expanded in ViraFEST before TCRs were sequenced. Scientists ran DNA taken from cultured CD4+ T cells through the Oncomine TCR Beta short-read assay for sequencing. It was cultured CD4+ T cells from which genomic DNA was extracted. TCRdb ran MiXCR on the PCR reads and lists one entry per CDR3 protein. In the table there are approximately 9,300 distinct CDR3 sequences, roughly 59% of which are singletons. The CDR3 extends over 14 amino acids. The germline V and J ends were trimmed by 1 base and 4 bases, with 8 bases remaining between them. Germline CDR1 LNHNV, CDR2 YYDKDF (reference sequence). In regard to this clonotype: Its matching antigen is unknown.

Sequencing was done on a sample of CD4+ T cells from blood, cultured in vitro. This TCR was recovered from a human donor who had recovered from COVID-19. This chain uses TRBV15 with TRBJ1-5; D gene uncertain. DNA for the CDR3: TGTGCCACCAGCAGAGGGGGAGGTAATCAGCCCCAGCATTTT. This encodes CATSRGGGNQPQHF.